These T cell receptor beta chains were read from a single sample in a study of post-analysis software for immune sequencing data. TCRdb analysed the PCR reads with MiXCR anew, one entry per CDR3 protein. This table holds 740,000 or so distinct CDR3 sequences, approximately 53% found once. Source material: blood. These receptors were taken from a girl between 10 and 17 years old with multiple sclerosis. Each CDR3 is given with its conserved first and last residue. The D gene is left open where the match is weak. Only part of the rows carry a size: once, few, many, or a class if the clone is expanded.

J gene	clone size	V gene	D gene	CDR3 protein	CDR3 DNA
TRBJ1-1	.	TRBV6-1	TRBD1	CASRKDRGRLGTEAFF	TGTGCCAGCAGGAAGGACAGGGGGCGCTTGGGCACTGAAGCTTTCTTT
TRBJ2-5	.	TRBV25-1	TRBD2	CASSETSGLIQETQYF	TGTGCCAGCAGTGAGACTAGCGGGCTGATCCAAGAGACCCAGTACTTC
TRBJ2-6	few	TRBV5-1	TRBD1	CASSLRTGGESGANVLTF	TGCGCCAGCAGCCTGAGGACAGGGGGCGAATCTGGGGCCAACGTCCTGACTTTC
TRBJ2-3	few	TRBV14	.	CASSRPLSSTDTQYF	TGTGCCAGCAGCCGCCCTCTTAGTTCCACAGATACGCAGTATTTT
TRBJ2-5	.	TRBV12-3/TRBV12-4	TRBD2	CASSNPGWGGLQETQYF	TGTGCCAGCAGTAACCCCGGTTGGGGGGGTTTACAAGAGACCCAGTACTTC
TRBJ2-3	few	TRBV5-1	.	CASVDLNTQYF	TGCGCCAGCGTAGACCTGAATACGCAGTATTTT
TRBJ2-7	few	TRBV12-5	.	CASGLVSEQYF	TGTGCTAGTGGTTTGGTAAGCGAGCAGTACTTC
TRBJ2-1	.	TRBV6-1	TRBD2	CASSRKPGLAAYNEQFF	TGTGCCAGCAGTCGAAAGCCGGGACTAGCGGCCTACAATGAGCAGTTCTTC
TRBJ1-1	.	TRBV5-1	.	CASSLNRAALGTEAFF	TGCGCCAGCAGCTTAAATCGGGCCGCTTTGGGCACTGAAGCTTTCTTT
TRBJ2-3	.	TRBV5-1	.	CASSAAVGTDTQYF	TGCGCCAGCAGCGCAGCGGTGGGCACAGATACGCAGTATTTT
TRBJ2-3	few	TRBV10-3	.	CAISRSADTQYF	TGTGCCATCTCGAGGTCGGCAGATACGCAGTATTTT
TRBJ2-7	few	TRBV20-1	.	CSARDGTWGLYEQYF	TGCAGTGCTAGAGATGGCACCTGGGGGCTCTACGAGCAGTACTTC
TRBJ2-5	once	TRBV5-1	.	CASSPGHSQETQYF	TGCGCCAGCAGCCCGGGGCATTCTCAAGAGACCCAGTACTTC
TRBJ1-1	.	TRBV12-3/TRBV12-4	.	CASSPRQAPQRTEAFF	TGTGCCAGCAGTCCCCGACAGGCCCCACAACGCACTGAAGCTTTCTTT
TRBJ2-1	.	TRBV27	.	CASSVWGGTNNEQFF	TGTGCCAGCAGTGTCTGGGGCGGGACCAACAATGAGCAGTTCTTC
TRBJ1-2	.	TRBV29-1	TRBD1	CSVTTGGVEGYTF	TGCAGCGTGACTACAGGGGGCGTCGAGGGCTACACCTTC
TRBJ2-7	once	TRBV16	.	CASSRQSMADSSYEQYF	TGTGCCAGCAGCCGCCAAAGTATGGCCGATAGCTCCTACGAGCAGTACTTC
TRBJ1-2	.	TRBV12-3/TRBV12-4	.	CASSIHGGGYTF	TGTGCCAGCAGTATCCACGGGGGAGGCTACACCTTC
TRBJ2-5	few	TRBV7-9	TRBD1	CASSLSSAGGGETQYF	TGTGCCAGCAGCTTATCCTCGGCAGGGGGCGGGGAGACCCAGTACTTC
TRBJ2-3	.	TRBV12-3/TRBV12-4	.	CASSFAATDTQYF	TGTGCCAGCAGTTTCGCCGCCACAGATACGCAGTATTTT
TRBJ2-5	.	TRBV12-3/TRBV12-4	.	CASRPGTVGAQYF	TGTGCCAGCAGACCAGGGACGGTGGGAGCCCAGTACTTC
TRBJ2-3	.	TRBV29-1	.	CSGERIGLADTQYF	TGCAGCGGTGAGCGTATAGGGTTGGCAGATACGCAGTATTTT
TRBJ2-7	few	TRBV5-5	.	CASSLVWPQDTQYF	TGTGCCAGCAGCTTGGTGTGGCCGCAAGATACCCAGTACTTC
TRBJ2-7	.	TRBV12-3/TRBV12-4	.	CASSLDSYHEQYF	TGTGCCAGCAGTTTAGACAGTTACCACGAGCAGTACTTC
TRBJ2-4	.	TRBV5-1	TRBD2	CASSSGLAGLSIIQYF	TGCGCCAGCAGCTCTGGACTAGCGGGACTTTCGATCATTCAGTACTTC
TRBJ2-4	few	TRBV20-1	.	CSAREGGENIQYF	TGCAGTGCTAGAGAAGGAGGGGAAAACATTCAGTACTTC
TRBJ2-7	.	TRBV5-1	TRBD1	CASNVGQGGYEQYF	TGCGCCAGCAACGTGGGACAGGGAGGCTACGAGCAGTACTTC
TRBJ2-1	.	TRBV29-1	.	CSVEDRWDVVNEQFF	TGCAGCGTTGAAGATCGATGGGATGTGGTCAATGAGCAGTTCTTC
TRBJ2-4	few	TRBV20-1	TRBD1	CSAREGGAKNIQYF	TGCAGTGCTAGAGAAGGGGGCGCCAAAAACATTCAGTACTTC
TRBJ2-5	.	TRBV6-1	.	CASSEALSEGRETQYF	TGTGCCAGCAGTGAAGCTTTGTCTGAAGGGAGGGAGACCCAGTACTTC
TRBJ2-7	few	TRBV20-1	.	CSARRGATYEQYF	TGCAGTGCTAGAAGAGGGGCCACCTACGAGCAGTACTTC
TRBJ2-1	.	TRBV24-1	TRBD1	CATSDSGTGNEQFF	TGTGCCACCAGTGACTCTGGGACAGGTAATGAGCAGTTCTTC
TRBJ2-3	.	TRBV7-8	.	CASSPGHLDTQYF	TGTGCCAGCAGCCCGGGACACCTAGATACGCAGTATTTT
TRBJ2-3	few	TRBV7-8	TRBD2	CASSLRLAGVQDTQYF	TGTGCCAGCAGCTTAAGGCTGGCGGGAGTGCAAGATACGCAGTATTTT
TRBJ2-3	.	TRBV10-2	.	CASISSRGGSRTDTQYF	TGCGCCAGCATCTCCTCTCGTGGAGGGAGTCGCACAGATACGCAGTATTTT
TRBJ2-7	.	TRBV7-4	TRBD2	CASSLLAGDEQYF	TGTGCCAGCAGCTTGCTAGCGGGGGACGAGCAGTACTTC
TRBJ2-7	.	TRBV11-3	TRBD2	CASSLGWTRSFNEQYF	TGTGCCAGCAGCTTAGGGTGGACTAGAAGTTTCAATGAGCAGTACTTC
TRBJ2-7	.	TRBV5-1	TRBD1	CASSSYLQTGSSYEQYF	TGCGCCAGCAGCTCCTACCTCCAGACAGGGAGCTCCTACGAGCAGTACTTC
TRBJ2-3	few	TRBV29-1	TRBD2	CSVGLATDTQYF	TGCAGCGTTGGACTAGCGACGGATACGCAGTATTTT
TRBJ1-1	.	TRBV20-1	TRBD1	CSARGGTVGTEAFF	TGCAGTGCTAGGGGTGGGACAGTTGGGACTGAAGCTTTCTTT
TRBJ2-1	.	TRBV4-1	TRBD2	CASSQPNGGANEQFF	TGCGCCAGCAGCCAGCCGAACGGGGGGGCAAATGAGCAGTTCTTC
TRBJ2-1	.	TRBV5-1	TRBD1	CASDQRDRKYNEQFF	TGCGCCAGCGACCAGAGGGACAGGAAATACAATGAGCAGTTCTTC